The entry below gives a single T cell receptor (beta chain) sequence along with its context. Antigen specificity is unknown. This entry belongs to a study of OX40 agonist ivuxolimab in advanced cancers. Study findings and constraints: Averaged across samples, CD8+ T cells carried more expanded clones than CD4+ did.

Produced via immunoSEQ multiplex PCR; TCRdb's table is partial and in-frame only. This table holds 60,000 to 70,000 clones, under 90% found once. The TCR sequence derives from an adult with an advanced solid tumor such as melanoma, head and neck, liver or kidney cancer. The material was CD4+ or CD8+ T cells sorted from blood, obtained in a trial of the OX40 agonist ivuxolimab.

CDR3 in amino acids: CASSLATPGSGTYTGELFF. CDR3 bases: TGTGCCAGCAGCTTAGCGACGCCCGGTTCCGGGACTTACACCGGGGAGCTGTTTTTT. This chain connects TRBV7-8 to TRBJ2-2; a possible D gene is TRBD2 (6 bases). V lost 0 bases to trimming and J lost 3 bases, with 20 bases between them. Germline CDR1 SGHVS, CDR2 FQNEAQ. The CDR3 extends over 19 amino acids.